This T cell receptor beta chain was obtained from a study of T cells in localized non-small cell lung cancer. Profiling relied on immunoSEQ multiplex PCR, and the TCRdb table lists in-frame clones only, not all of them. Among about 33,000 clones listed, around 90% were seen once. The V end lost 2 bases, the J end lost 6 bases, and 17 bases lay between the germline ends. This CDR3 comprises 16 residues. Germline CDR1 is SGHDT and CDR2 is YYEEEE. This chain uses TRBV5-6 with TRBJ1-4; the D gene is possibly TRBD1 (5 bases). The clonotype comes from a man aged 40 to 70 with stage III lung adenocarcinoma. Sequenced here: peripheral blood mononuclear cells, sampled before any cancer treatment. CDR3 residues: CASSFSPGGSDEKLFF. CDR3 coding DNA: TGTGCCAGCAGCTTTTCACCGGGGGGGTCGGATGAAAAACTGTTTTTT. Full variable domain (outside the CDR3, taken from reference TRBV5-6 and TRBJ1-4): DAGVTQSPTHLIKTRGQQVTLRCSPKSGHDTVSWYQQALGQGPQFIFQYYEEEERQRGNFPDRFSGHQFPNYSSELNVNALLLGDSALYLCASSFSPGGSDEKLFFGSGTQLSVL.